Listed here are 19 T cell receptor beta chains from one sample, sequenced in a study of T-cell memory formation after mild COVID-19. MiXCR, run by TCRdb on the 5' RACE reads, gives a single entry per CDR3 protein. The sample includes 150,000 to 200,000 distinct CDR3 sequences, 16% seen only once; the top ten take approximately 2.2%. Sequenced material: PBMCs or a T cell subset sorted from them (not recorded which). The receptors here all came from an adult woman who had mild COVID-19 (a few samples of this study predate the infection). Cell type and time point are not known.

There are many counts of this clonotype. The chain couples TRBV5-1 to TRBJ1-6; D call uncertain. Germline V CDR1 and CDR2: SGHRS, YFSETQ. The CDR3 loop spans 15 amino acids. V was trimmed by 1 base and J by 10 bases, leaving 15 bases between them. The CDR3: CASSLTGLPQSPLHF. The CDR3 coding sequence is TGCGCCAGCAGCTTGACGGGCCTGCCTCAGTCACCCCTCCACTTT.

This chain uses TRBV18 with TRBJ1-1, with TRBD1 matching over 8 bases. The J segment lost 1 base and the V segment lost 3 bases, leaving 4 bases of the junction unmatched. Germline V CDR1 and CDR2: KGHSH, LQKENI. The CDR3 spans 15 residues. The CDR3 DNA follows: TGTGCCAGCTCACCCGGACAGGGATGGAACACTGAAGCTTTCTTT. Protein: CASSPGQGWNTEAFF.

On this clonotype: Being one base from a much bigger clone, this may be a read error. The chain couples TRBV2 to TRBJ1-2; weak D call: TRBD1 (5 bases). V was trimmed by 9 bases and J by 4 bases, leaving 12 bases between them. The V gene's germline CDR1 is SNHLY and CDR2 FYNNEI. The CDR3 spans 12 residues. The CDR3 sequence: CARTRQRYGYTF. The DNA of the CDR3 is TGTGCCAGAACTCGACAGCGCTATGGCTACACCTTC. The full variable domain, in which reference TRBV2 and TRBJ1-2 provide the parts outside the CDR3, is EPEVTQTPSHQVTQMGQEVILRCVPISNHLYFYWYRQILGQKVEFLVSFYNNEISEKSEIFDDQFSVERPDGSNFTLKIRSTKLEDSAMYFCARTRQRYGYTFGSGTRLTVV.

Only a few counts were recorded for this clonotype. This sequence joins TRBV5-1 and TRBJ2-3, with 8 bases lining up with TRBD2. The length of the CDR3 is 13 residues. Germline lookup yields CDR1 SGHRS and CDR2 YFSETQ. With 6 bases clipped from V and 5 bases from J, the junction kept 5 bases outside the gene matches. The CDR3 is CASKTSVGDTQYF. The DNA of the CDR3 is TGCGCCAGCAAGACTAGCGTTGGAGATACGCAGTATTTT.

This clonotype has a handful of counts. The chain recombines TRBV24-1 with TRBJ2-3; 7 bases line up with TRBD2. In germline, CDR1 is KGHDR, CDR2 SFDVKD. V lost 1 base, J lost 2 bases, and 5 bases stayed unmatched. The CDR3 has 16 residues. The chain's CDR3 is CATSDFTAGHTDTQYF. DNA for the CDR3: TGTGCCACCAGTGATTTTACAGCGGGGCACACAGATACGCAGTATTTT.

This chain links TRBV12-3 or TRBV12-4 with TRBJ2-3; D not certain. Trimming stripped 7 bases from V and 7 bases from J, with 15 bases between. The CDR3 covers 13 residues. The CDR3 coding sequence is TGTGCCAGCACCCGGTCAGGCGTTAATACGCAGTATTTT. Translating gives CASTRSGVNTQYF.

This sequence joins TRBV11-3 and TRBJ2-5; TRBD2 is a possible D gene (6 bases). The CDR3 length is 15 residues. Germline values: CDR1 SGHNT, CDR2 YENEEA. Trimming cost V 1 base and J 1 base, with 10 bases left between them. CDR3 coding DNA: TGTGCCAGCAGCTTAGTCCTCGGGGGCCAAGAGACCCAGTACTTC. Translated: CASSLVLGGQETQYF.

This clonotype was seen more than once but under ten times. The rearrangement uses TRBV5-1 and TRBJ2-3; TRBD1 is a possible D gene (6 bases). This CDR3 is built from 15 residues. V was pared by 1 base and J by 2 bases, with 11 bases between. CDR1 and CDR2 from the germline V gene are SGHRS and YFSETQ. The CDR3 protein is CASSLRGYHTDTQYF. CDR3 DNA: TGCGCCAGCAGCTTGAGGGGGTATCACACAGATACGCAGTATTTT.

The chain has TRBV20-1 and TRBJ2-1; 15 bases are shared with TRBD2. Germline V gene data show CDR1 as DFQATT and CDR2 as SNEGSKA (reference sequence). V gave up 5 bases and J gave up 3 bases; unmatched junction bases: 5. This CDR3 comprises 16 residues. The DNA for the CDR3 is TGCAGTGCTCCGGGACTAGCGGGAGGTATCTACAATGAGCAGTTCTTC. It codes for CSAPGLAGGIYNEQFF.

The rearrangement joins TRBV29-1 to TRBJ2-1; a possible D gene is TRBD2 (6 bases). This CDR3 is 13 amino acids long. Germline CDR1 and CDR2: SQVTM and ANQGSEA. The CDR3 DNA reads as TGCAACGACCGAGGCTGGGGGGATGGCGAGCAGTTCTTC. The encoded protein is CNDRGWGDGEQFF.

The J gene is TRBJ2-7, the V gene TRBV20-1; D might be TRBD2 (6 bases). Per the germline V gene, CDR1 is DFQATT and CDR2 is SNEGSKA (reference sequence). This CDR3 has 13 residues. Trimming removed 3 bases from V and 2 bases from J, with 11 bases in between. The CDR3 is CSARSGVTYEQYF. In DNA, the CDR3 is TGCAGTGCTAGGTCGGGAGTGACCTACGAGCAGTACTTC.

The chain combines TRBV12-3 or TRBV12-4 with TRBJ2-3; D remains unclear. Trimming took 4 bases from V and 2 from J, leaving 7 bases between them. CDR3 length: 13 residues. As DNA, the CDR3 is TGTGCCAGCAGTTCCGACTTCACAGATACGCAGTATTTT. Translation: CASSSDFTDTQYF.

The rearrangement uses TRBV7-9 and TRBJ2-5; D remains ambiguous. Germline V gene lookup returns CDR1 SEHNR and CDR2 FQNEAQ (reference sequence). V lost 5 bases and J 4 bases, leaving 17 bases between the germline ends. The CDR3 totals 15 residues. In nucleotides, the CDR3 is TGTGCCAGCAGCCCACCGTTCCGGGTGGGAGAGACCCAGTACTTC. Translating it yields CASSPPFRVGETQYF.

This clonotype was recorded a few times. This chain joins TRBV7-9 and TRBJ2-7, with D hard to call. The CDR3 totals 13 residues. Trimming took 11 bases from V and 2 from J, leaving 16 bases between them. Germline assignment: CDR1 SEHNR and CDR2 FQNEAQ (reference sequence). The CDR3 protein is CAVDSLLPYEQYF. The CDR3 coding sequence is TGTGCCGTCGATTCGTTGCTTCCCTACGAGCAGTACTTC.

This clonotype was seen a few times. The CDR3 sequence: CASSLAGTGSHEQYF. The CDR3 DNA is TGTGCCAGCAGCTTAGCTGGGACAGGGTCCCACGAGCAGTACTTC. The chain joins TRBV7-9 to TRBJ2-7; TRBD1 aligns across 9 bases. From germline, CDR1 is SEHNR and CDR2 FQNEAQ (reference sequence). The CDR3 spans 15 residues. V was pared by 0 bases and J by 5 bases, with 5 bases of the junction left unmatched.

This clonotype was seen only a few times. The chain employs TRBV5-1 and TRBJ2-7; D might be TRBD1 (7 bases). There are 14 residues in the CDR3. Germline loops: CDR1 SGHRS, CDR2 YFSETQ. The germline V and J ends were trimmed by 4 bases and 2 bases, with 13 bases remaining between them. The CDR3 DNA follows: TGCGCCAGCAGCCGGGCGGGACAGACCTACGAGCAGTACTTC. Amino acid sequence: CASSRAGQTYEQYF.

The chain joins TRBV20-1 to TRBJ1-5, with 7 positions matching TRBD1. This CDR3 region has 14 residues. The V gene end was trimmed by 6 bases and the J gene end by 0 bases; junction bases not matched to a gene: 5. Germline V gives CDR1 DFQATT, CDR2 SNEGSKA (reference sequence). The CDR3 DNA reads TGCAGTGCCACGACAGGGAATAGCAATCAGCCCCAGCATTTT. This gives the protein CSATTGNSNQPQHF.

The chain uses TRBV4-1 and TRBJ1-1; D remains ambiguous. CDR1 is MGHRA, CDR2 YSYEKL, per germline. CDR3 length: 16 amino acids. The V end lost 4 bases, the J end lost 1 base, and 16 bases lay between the germline ends. The CDR3: CASSLSKELKNTEAFF. CDR3 DNA: TGCGCCAGCAGCCTCTCTAAGGAGTTAAAGAACACTGAAGCTTTCTTT.

This clonotype was picked up a small number of times. The CDR3: CSAYTWAGTQYF. The CDR3 region has the DNA TGCAGTGCTTATACTTGGGCGGGGACCCAGTACTTC. The chain links TRBV20-1 to TRBJ2-5; D perhaps matches TRBD2 (5 bases). The CDR3 length is 12 residues. Germline V gives CDR1 DFQATT, CDR2 SNEGSKA (reference sequence). V was trimmed by 5 bases and J by 7 bases, leaving 14 bases between them.